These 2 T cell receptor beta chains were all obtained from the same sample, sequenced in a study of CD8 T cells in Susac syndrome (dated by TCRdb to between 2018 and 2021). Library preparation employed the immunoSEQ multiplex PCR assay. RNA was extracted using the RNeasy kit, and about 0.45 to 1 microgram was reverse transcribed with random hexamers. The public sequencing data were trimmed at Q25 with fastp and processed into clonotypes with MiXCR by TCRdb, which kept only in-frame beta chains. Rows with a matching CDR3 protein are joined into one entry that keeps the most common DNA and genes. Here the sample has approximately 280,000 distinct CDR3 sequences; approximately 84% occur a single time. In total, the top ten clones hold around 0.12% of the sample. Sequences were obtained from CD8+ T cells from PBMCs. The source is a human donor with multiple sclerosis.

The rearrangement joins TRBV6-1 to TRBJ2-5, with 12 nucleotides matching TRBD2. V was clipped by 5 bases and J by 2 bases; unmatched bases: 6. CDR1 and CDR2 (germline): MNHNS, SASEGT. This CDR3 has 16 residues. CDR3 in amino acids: CASSQGLAGLQETQYF. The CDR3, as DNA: TGTGCCAGCAGTCAAGGACTAGCGGGATTACAAGAGACCCAGTACTTC.

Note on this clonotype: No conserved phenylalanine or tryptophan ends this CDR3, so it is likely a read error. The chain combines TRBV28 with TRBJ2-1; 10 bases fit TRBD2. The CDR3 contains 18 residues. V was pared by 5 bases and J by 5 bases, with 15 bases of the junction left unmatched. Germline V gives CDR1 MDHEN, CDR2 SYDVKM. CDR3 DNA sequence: TGTGCCAGCAGTCCCCCCAGCGGGAGGGCCAACCCTCACAATGAGCAGTTCCTC. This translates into CASSPPSGRANPHNEQFL.